The rows below give T cell receptor beta chains drawn from one sample of a study of T cell responses to AZD1222 COVID-19 vaccine. Some clones are missing from TCRdb's copy, which holds only in-frame ones; the method was immunoSEQ multiplex PCR. The sample has approximately 60,000 clones; around 83% are singletons. Material: peripheral blood, obtained on day 0 of AZD1222 vaccination. The receptors shown here come from an adult in good health. CDR3s include the opening cysteine and the closing phenylalanine or tryptophan. D genes are given only for firm matches. Clone size, where shown, is once, few, many, or a class for clones that have expanded.

j_call clone_size cdr3_length v_call d_call cdr3_aa cdr3_nt
TRBJ1-3 NA 18 TRBV9 NA CASSVALEGFLSGNTIYF TGTGCCAGCAGCGTAGCCCTCGAGGGGTTTCTCTCTGGAAACACCATATATTTT
TRBJ2-2 once 12 TRBV10-3 NA CAISYRPGELFF TGTGCCATCTCCTACAGGCCCGGGGAGCTGTTTTTT
TRBJ2-1 NA 13 TRBV18 TRBD1 CASSRTGLNEQFF TGTGCCAGCTCTAGGACAGGGTTAAATGAGCAGTTCTTC
TRBJ1-5 NA 13 TRBV19 NA CASSPQPHQPQHF TGTGCCAGTAGTCCTCAGCCACATCAGCCCCAGCATTTT
TRBJ1-1 few 12 TRBV5-4 NA CASSLGPGEAFF TGTGCCAGCAGCTTGGGGCCAGGAGAAGCTTTCTTT
TRBJ1-6 NA 14 TRBV5-8 TRBD1 CASSHGQGGSPLHF TGTGCCAGCAGCCACGGACAGGGCGGATCACCCCTCCACTTT
TRBJ2-1 NA 17 TRBV4-1 TRBD2 CASSASSGTSGYNEQFF TGCGCCAGCAGCGCTAGCTCGGGGACTAGCGGTTACAATGAGCAGTTCTTC
TRBJ2-1 NA 17 TRBV5-8 NA CASSRALAPVSYNEQFF TGTGCCAGCAGCCGGGCCCTGGCTCCTGTCTCCTACAATGAGCAGTTCTTC
TRBJ1-2 NA 13 TRBV6-5 TRBD1 CASSYSRGRGYTF TGTGCCAGCAGTTATTCCAGGGGGCGAGGCTACACCTTC
TRBJ2-3 few 14 TRBV11-2 NA CASSLVGLIDTQYF TGTGCCAGCAGCTTAGTCGGCCTAATAGATACGCAGTATTTT
TRBJ1-1 NA 13 TRBV27 NA CASSPQGGTEAFF TGTGCCAGCAGTCCACAGGGTGGCACTGAAGCTTTCTTT
TRBJ1-3 NA 13 TRBV2 NA CASSEGSGNTIYF TGTGCCAGCAGTGAGGGTTCTGGAAACACCATATATTTT
TRBJ2-1 NA 14 TRBV5-1 TRBD1 CASSTGGVSNEQFF TGCGCCAGCAGCACAGGGGGAGTGAGCAATGAGCAGTTCTTC
TRBJ2-1 once 16 TRBV27 NA CASSLGVPGSYNEQFF TGTGCCAGCAGCCTCGGGGTCCCCGGGTCCTACAATGAGCAGTTCTTC
TRBJ1-5 NA 14 TRBV7-2 NA CASSFQVSNQPQHF TGTGCCAGCAGCTTCCAAGTTAGCAATCAGCCCCAGCATTTT
TRBJ1-2 NA 17 TRBV7-9 NA CASTPPGRSSEIYGYTF TGTGCCAGCACGCCTCCGGGTCGCTCTTCAGAGATCTATGGCTACACCTTC
TRBJ1-1 NA 13 TRBV6-2/TRBV6-3 NA CASSRQDNTEAFF TGTGCCAGCAGTCGACAGGACAACACTGAAGCTTTCTTT
TRBJ1-4 NA 15 TRBV6-1 NA CASSSPGLLNEKLFF TGTGCCAGCAGTTCCCCGGGACTGTTAAATGAAAAACTGTTTTTT
TRBJ1-1 NA 14 TRBV24-1 NA CATSDAGKNTEAFF TGTGCCACCAGTGATGCAGGGAAAAACACTGAAGCTTTCTTT
TRBJ1-1 NA 12 TRBV12-3/TRBV12-4 NA CASSWEATEAFF TGTGCCAGCAGTTGGGAAGCAACTGAAGCTTTCTTT
TRBJ1-5 few 14 TRBV28 TRBD1 CASILGQGAQPQHF TGTGCCAGCATCCTAGGACAGGGGGCCCAGCCCCAGCATTTT
TRBJ1-2 few 12 TRBV2 NA CASTWEGYGYTF TGTGCCAGCACTTGGGAGGGGTATGGCTACACCTTC
TRBJ1-2 few 12 TRBV7-2 NA CASSLGPFGYTF TGTGCCAGCAGCCTGGGACCTTTTGGCTACACCTTC
TRBJ2-7 NA 13 TRBV4-3 NA CASSGGSGVEQYF TGCGCCAGCAGCGGGGGGTCCGGGGTCGAGCAGTACTTC
TRBJ1-5 NA 14 TRBV19 NA CATNRGDSNQPQHF TGTGCCACCAATCGGGGGGATAGCAATCAGCCCCAGCATTTT
TRBJ2-5 NA 17 TRBV5-1 NA CASSFHGTDTIQETQYF TGCGCCAGCAGCTTCCATGGGACCGATACTATCCAAGAGACCCAGTACTTC
TRBJ1-1 NA 14 TRBV6-5 TRBD1 CASSYSGQGAEAFF TGTGCCAGCAGTTACTCCGGACAGGGGGCGGAGGCTTTCTTT
TRBJ2-2 NA 11 TRBV2 NA CASTRGGELFF TGTGCCAGCACGAGGGGCGGGGAGCTGTTTTTT
TRBJ2-3 once 13 TRBV18 NA CASSPINTDTQYF TGTGCCAGCTCACCAATCAACACAGATACGCAGTATTTT
TRBJ1-1 NA 15 TRBV3-1/TRBV3-2 NA CASSRWGAMNTEAFF TGTGCCAGCAGCCGTTGGGGGGCTATGAACACTGAAGCTTTCTTT
TRBJ1-1 few 13 TRBV7-9 NA CASQSGPGTEAFF TGTGCCAGCCAGTCCGGGCCTGGGACTGAAGCTTTCTTT
TRBJ2-4 NA 16 TRBV28 TRBD2 CASSFGGRLAKNIQYF TGTGCCAGCAGTTTCGGCGGGAGGCTAGCCAAAAACATTCAGTACTTC
TRBJ2-7 NA 16 TRBV6-5 TRBD2 CASSYSGLADSYEQYF TGTGCCAGCAGTTACTCAGGACTAGCGGATTCCTACGAGCAGTACTTC
TRBJ2-7 NA 16 TRBV29-1 TRBD2 CSVEGETSGMTYEQYF TGCAGCGTTGAGGGCGAGACTAGCGGGATGACCTACGAGCAGTACTTC
TRBJ2-1 NA 16 TRBV4-1 NA CASSLHEQANYNEQFF TGCGCCAGCAGCTTACACGAACAGGCTAACTACAATGAGCAGTTCTTC
TRBJ2-7 NA 13 TRBV27 NA CASSRATPYEQYF TGTGCCAGCAGTAGAGCAACGCCTTACGAGCAGTACTTC
TRBJ2-7 NA 15 TRBV10-3 NA CAIRPDTGSSYEQYF TGTGCCATCAGACCGGACACCGGTAGCTCCTACGAGCAGTACTTC
TRBJ1-1 NA 13 TRBV6-1 NA CASTEGMNTEAFF TGTGCCAGCACTGAAGGAATGAACACTGAAGCTTTCTTT
TRBJ2-1 once 15 TRBV7-6 TRBD2 CASSQLAGGPSEQFF TGTGCCAGCAGCCAACTAGCGGGAGGCCCTAGCGAGCAGTTCTTC
TRBJ1-3 NA 15 TRBV7-9 NA CASSLNMGAGNTIYF TGTGCCAGCAGCTTAAATATGGGGGCTGGAAACACCATATATTTT
TRBJ2-1 NA 13 TRBV12-3/TRBV12-4 NA CASGRATYNEQFF TGTGCCAGCGGACGGGCAACTTACAATGAGCAGTTCTTC
TRBJ1-3 NA 15 TRBV19 TRBD1 CASILTGVSGNTIYF TGTGCCAGTATTTTGACAGGGGTCTCTGGAAACACCATATATTTT
TRBJ2-7 NA 14 TRBV5-6 NA CASSFSRVSYEQYF TGTGCCAGCAGCTTCTCGCGAGTCTCCTACGAGCAGTACTTC
TRBJ2-6 NA 19 TRBV5-4 TRBD2 CASSTGLAGGGSGANVLTF TGTGCCAGCAGCACCGGACTAGCGGGAGGGGGTTCTGGGGCCAACGTCCTGACTTTC
TRBJ1-5 once 15 TRBV27 NA CASSLSNSGDQPQHF TGTGCCAGCAGTTTATCGAACTCGGGGGATCAGCCCCAGCATTTT
TRBJ2-7 NA 15 TRBV6-1 NA CASSEALSLSYEQYF TGTGCCAGCAGTGAAGCGCTAAGCTTATCCTACGAGCAGTACTTC
TRBJ1-2 NA 15 TRBV7-9 TRBD1 CASSLFQGAGRGYTF TGTGCCAGCAGCTTATTCCAGGGGGCTGGTAGGGGCTACACCTTC
TRBJ2-1 NA 15 TRBV10-3 NA CAISETLVSYNEQFF TGTGCCATCAGTGAAACGCTAGTGTCATACAATGAGCAGTTCTTC
TRBJ2-3 NA 14 TRBV5-1 NA CASSSGVGIDTQYF TGCGCCAGCAGCTCCGGGGTGGGGATAGATACGCAGTATTTT
TRBJ2-7 NA 13 TRBV11-2 NA CASSLNFRREQYF TGTGCCAGCAGCTTAAATTTTCGGAGGGAGCAGTACTTC
TRBJ1-4 NA 13 TRBV2 NA CASSEAGRGRGFF TGTGCCAGCAGTGAAGCCGGCCGGGGCCGGGGGTTTTTT